One sample yielded the 31 T cell receptor beta chains listed below, sequenced in a study of cytomegalovirus exposure and HLA in healthy donors (dated by TCRdb to about 2017). The library relied on the immunoSEQ multiplex PCR assay. For the multiplex PCR, a mixture combining 60 forward primers for TCR Vbeta segments and 13 reverse primers for TCR Jbeta segments was used. TCRdb carries this immuneACCESS record with in-frame sequences only. Its versions omit some clonotypes, under half of them owing to an unresolved V gene in the studies checked, with the rest unexplained. Counted in this sample were about 120,000 clones; around three quarters of them appeared once. The top ten constitute approximately 11% of the sample. The sequenced sample consisted of PBMCs. The receptors stem from a man aged 40-49 years in good health and CMV-seropositive.

The rearrangement joins TRBV5-4 to TRBJ2-5, with 11 bases aligning to TRBD2. This CDR3 contains 15 residues. Germline V gene lookup returns CDR1 SGHNT and CDR2 YYREEE (reference sequence). With 3 bases clipped from V and 5 bases from J, the junction kept 6 bases outside the gene matches. The CDR3 region is CASSYSSGGSETQYF. CDR3 DNA sequence: TGTGCCAGCAGCTATTCTAGCGGGGGGTCGGAGACCCAGTACTTC.

V usage is TRBV4-3 and J usage is TRBJ2-5; possibly TRBD1 for D (6 bases). The germline CDR1 and CDR2 sequences are LGHNA and YSLEER. The V end was cut by 3 bases, the J end by 4 bases, with 6 bases between. This CDR3 has 12 amino acids. The chain's CDR3 is CASSHRGETQYF. The CDR3 DNA reads as TGCGCCAGCAGCCACAGGGGAGAGACCCAGTACTTC.

This clone was detected a few times. This sequence joins TRBV7-3 and TRBJ2-1; the match to TRBD1 covers 7 bases. The J segment lost 1 base and the V segment lost 0 bases, leaving 15 bases of the junction unmatched. Germline V lookup: CDR1 SGHTA, CDR2 FQGTGA. The CDR3 contains 20 residues. In DNA, the CDR3 is TGTGCCAGCAGCTTAACCCATCCGGGATCGCCGGGACAGTCCTACAATGAGCAGTTCTTC. Its translation: CASSLTHPGSPGQSYNEQFF.

V is TRBV7-2 and J is TRBJ1-2, with D perhaps matching TRBD1 (6 bases). The germline gives CDR1 SGHTA, CDR2 FQGNSA. The V and J ends lost 5 bases and 5 bases respectively, with 18 bases between them. This CDR3 is built from 15 residues. As DNA, the CDR3 is TGTGCCAGCAGCCAGAGCCCGGGAACAGGGTATGGCTACACCTTC. This encodes CASSQSPGTGYGYTF.

The chain employs TRBV7-2 and TRBJ2-2; 8 bases match TRBD1. V was clipped by 11 bases and J by 1 base; unmatched bases: 12. CDR1 is SGHTA and CDR2 is FQGNSA in the germline V gene. The CDR3 totals 16 residues. The CDR3 DNA reads as TGTGCCTACACATCAGGGGGCCGGAGGAACACCGGGGAGCTGTTTTTT. Encoded protein: CAYTSGGRRNTGELFF.

Sample share makes this clone medium-sized. The J gene is TRBJ2-5, the V gene TRBV4-3; 7 bases fit TRBD1. The CDR3 is made up of 15 amino acids. V was clipped by 1 base and J by 5 bases; unmatched bases: 7. CDR1 is LGHNA, CDR2 YSLEER, per germline. The CDR3, as DNA: TGCGCCAGCAGCCAAGTCCCTACAGGGGCGGAGACCCAGTACTTC. Amino acids: CASSQVPTGAETQYF.

V and J are TRBV10-3 and TRBJ2-3; D is perhaps TRBD2 (7 bases). Germline V CDR1 and CDR2: ENHRY, SYGVKD. V dropped 3 bases and J dropped 0 bases, with 19 bases sitting between them. CDR3 length equals 18 residues. CDR3 region: CAISESGGLPLSTDTQYF. The CDR3 DNA sequence: TGTGCCATCAGTGAATCCGGGGGGCTGCCGCTTAGCACAGATACGCAGTATTTT.

J is TRBJ1-5 and V is TRBV4-3; D ambiguous. This CDR3 comprises 15 residues. The germline CDR1 and CDR2 sequences are LGHNA and YSLEER. Trimming stripped 0 bases from V and 0 bases from J, with 6 bases between. The CDR3 DNA reads as TGCGCCAGCAGCCAAGACCCTTATAGCAATCAGCCCCAGCATTTT. This translates into CASSQDPYSNQPQHF.

V and J are TRBV18 and TRBJ2-5; no definite D call. The CDR3 loop spans 13 amino acids. CDR1 and CDR2 (germline): KGHSH, LQKENI. V dropped 3 bases and J dropped 2 bases, with 7 bases sitting between them. In nucleotides, the CDR3 is TGTGCCAGCTCACCTTCGGAGCAAGAGACCCAGTACTTC. As protein: CASSPSEQETQYF.

A few counts support this clone. V usage is TRBV15 and J usage is TRBJ2-3; possible D gene TRBD1, 5 bases. From germline, CDR1 is LNHNV and CDR2 YYDKDF (reference sequence). This CDR3 has 12 amino acids. Trimming removed 9 bases at V and 6 bases at J, with 13 bases between. The CDR3 DNA reads as TGTGCCACGCAGGGCAGTTTCGATACGCAGTATTTT. It codes for CATQGSFDTQYF.

This clone showed up just once. The chain has TRBV18 and TRBJ1-4; D perhaps matches TRBD1 (6 bases). Looked up from germline, CDR1 is KGHSH and CDR2 is LQKENI. Deletions cut 0 bases from V and 7 bases from J, with 12 bases between. The CDR3 runs 15 residues. The chain's CDR3 is CASSPPDSSREKLFF. The CDR3 region has the DNA TGTGCCAGCTCACCACCGGACAGTAGCCGTGAAAAACTGTTTTTT.

V and J are TRBV29-1 and TRBJ2-3, with 10 bases aligning to TRBD1. From germline, CDR1 is SQVTM and CDR2 ANQGSEA. This CDR3 contains 16 residues. The V segment lost 0 bases and the J segment 5 bases; nucleotides outside the gene matches: 8. CDR3 sequence reads: CSVEDSTGGEIDTQYF. The CDR3 DNA reads TGCAGCGTTGAAGATTCGACAGGGGGCGAAATAGATACGCAGTATTTT.

This chain links TRBV10-2 with TRBJ1-5; D is unclear. The length of the CDR3 is 12 residues. With 3 bases removed from V and 6 bases from J, the gap between germline ends came to 6 bases. Germline CDR1 and CDR2: WSHSY and SAAADI. CDR3 in amino acids: CASSDLGQPQHF. CDR3 DNA: TGCGCCAGCAGTGATCTCGGTCAGCCCCAGCATTTT.

The genes are TRBV4-1 and TRBJ1-1; D might be TRBD1 (6 bases). The germline CDR1 and CDR2 sequences are MGHRA and YSYEKL. V was clipped by 0 bases and J by 10 bases, with 15 bases between them. The CDR3 totals 14 residues. The CDR3 DNA reads as TGCGCCAGCAGCCAAGATCCCTGGGGGCCGGGAGCTTTCTTT. Protein: CASSQDPWGPGAFF.

The chain links TRBV7-6 to TRBJ2-7, with TRBD1 identical over 10 bases. This CDR3 is built from 14 residues. Germline CDR1 is SGHVS and CDR2 is FNYEAQ. Trimming at V came to 5 bases and at J to 3 bases, leaving 4 bases not matched to a gene. CDR3 nucleotide sequence: TGTGCCAGCAGCGGAGGGACAGGGGTCTACGAGCAGTACTTC. Translated: CASSGGTGVYEQYF.

The chain is built from TRBV21-1 and TRBJ2-3; the DNA was not compared with TRBD2, the D call given in the table. TRBV21-1 is marked as a pseudogene. The CDR3 consists of 16 residues. CDR3 in DNA: TGTGCCAGCAGGTTGCTGGCTAGCGGTTACACAGATACGCAGTATTTT. Translation gives CASRLLASGYTDTQYF.

The gene calls are TRBV9 and TRBJ2-1; D is perhaps TRBD1 (6 bases). CDR3 length: 16 residues. Between the trimmed V and J ends, which lost 4 bases and 6 bases, there was a span of 20 bases. CDR1 SGDLS and CDR2 YYNGEE come from the germline V gene. CDR3 amino acids: CASSHLQGRLGNEQFF. CDR3 in DNA: TGTGCCAGCAGCCACTTACAGGGAAGATTAGGCAATGAGCAGTTCTTC.

The chain couples TRBV2 to TRBJ1-4; D may be TRBD1 (5 bases). Trimming cost V 1 base and J 6 bases, with 12 bases left between them. CDR3 length: 15 residues. The germline CDR1 and CDR2 sequences are SNHLY and FYNNEI. As DNA, the CDR3 is TGTGCCAGCAGTGAAGGGTGGGGGGGGGATGAAAAACTGTTTTTT. Translation: CASSEGWGGDEKLFF.

The chain employs TRBV7-2 and TRBJ2-2; tentatively, D is TRBD2 (5 bases). Trimming left V 1 base short and J 6 bases short, with 9 bases between. The CDR3 spans 14 residues. Germline CDR1 and CDR2: SGHTA and FQGNSA. DNA for the CDR3: TGTGCCAGCAGCTTAGGGAGGTCCCCCGGGGAGCTGTTTTTT. As protein: CASSLGRSPGELFF. The full variable domain, its missing parts supplied by reference TRBV7-2 and TRBJ2-2, is GAGVSQSPSNKVTEKGKDVELRCDPISGHTALYWYRQSLGQGLEFLIYFQGNSAPDKSGLPSDRFSAERTGGSVSTLTIQRTQQEDSAVYLCASSLGRSPGELFFGEGSRLTVL.

V and J are TRBV7-9 and TRBJ1-1; D unresolved. Germline CDR1 and CDR2: SEHNR and FQNEAQ (reference sequence). This CDR3 comprises 15 residues. Deletions cut 5 bases from V and 8 bases from J, with 21 bases between. The CDR3 sequence is CASSQRTRHPLEAFF. DNA of the CDR3: TGTGCCAGCAGCCAACGGACTAGACACCCGCTCGAAGCTTTCTTT. Combining the CDR3 with reference TRBV7-9 and TRBJ1-1 gives the whole variable domain DTGVSQNPRHKITKRGQNVTFRCDPISEHNRLYWYRQTLGQGPEFLTYFQNEAQLEKSRLLSDRFSAERPKGSFSTLEIQRTEQGDSAMYLCASSQRTRHPLEAFFGQGTRLTVV.

This clone showed up just once. The chain couples TRBV19 to TRBJ1-5; D might be TRBD1 (5 bases). The CDR3 length is 15 residues. Germline V lookup: CDR1 LNHDA, CDR2 SQIVND (reference sequence). V was clipped by 6 bases and J by 0 bases, with 12 bases between them. CDR3 sequence: CASSPRDYSNQPQHF. CDR3 DNA sequence: TGTGCCAGTAGCCCCCGGGACTATAGCAATCAGCCCCAGCATTTT.

The chain's CDR3 is CASSWGHFSGNTIYF. In DNA form, the CDR3 reads TGTGCCAGCAGCTGGGGACACTTCTCTGGAAACACCATATATTTT. This chain uses TRBV5-6 with TRBJ1-3; maybe TRBD1 (6 bases). This CDR3 spans 15 amino acids. V was trimmed by 3 bases and J by 0 bases, leaving 10 bases between them. Germline CDR1 is SGHDT and CDR2 is YYEEEE. Full variable domain (outside the CDR3, taken from reference TRBV5-6 and TRBJ1-3): DAGVTQSPTHLIKTRGQQVTLRCSPKSGHDTVSWYQQALGQGPQFIFQYYEEEERQRGNFPDRFSGHQFPNYSSELNVNALLLGDSALYLCASSWGHFSGNTIYFGEGSWLTVV.

The rearrangement links TRBV5-1 to TRBJ2-7; 8 bases line up with TRBD1. The CDR3 runs to 13 residues. Germline loops: CDR1 SGHRS, CDR2 YFSETQ. Unmatched junction bases numbered 4, after V lost 5 bases and J lost 3 bases. CDR3 coding DNA: TGCGCCAGCAGTATACAGGGGGGCTACGAGCAGTACTTC. Protein product: CASSIQGGYEQYF.

The J gene is TRBJ2-2, the V gene TRBV30; no firm D call. Germline CDR1 and CDR2: GTSNPN and SVGIG (reference sequence). The CDR3 covers 16 residues. With 3 bases removed from V and 1 base from J, the gap between germline ends came to 15 bases. As DNA, the CDR3 is TGTGCCTGGAGCCGGTTTCCACTCCTGAACACCGGGGAGCTGTTTTTT. Residues: CAWSRFPLLNTGELFF.

The rearrangement links TRBV27 to TRBJ1-2; 10 bases map to TRBD1. Germline V gene lookup returns CDR1 MNHEY and CDR2 SMNVEV (reference sequence). This CDR3 is 15 amino acids long. With V trimmed by 6 bases and J by 2 bases, 6 bases remained unmatched. CDR3 region: CASRTRDRGNYGYTF. The DNA for the CDR3 is TGTGCCAGCAGGACCCGGGACAGGGGAAACTATGGCTACACCTTC.

The chain combines TRBV19 with TRBJ2-7; 8 bases align to TRBD1. This CDR3 comprises 14 residues. CDR1 and CDR2 (germline): LNHDA, SQIVND (reference sequence). With 3 bases clipped from V and 2 bases from J, the junction kept 3 bases outside the gene matches. CDR3 in amino acids: CASSIGTGPYEQYF. CDR3 bases: TGTGCCAGTAGTATCGGGACAGGTCCCTACGAGCAGTACTTC.

The chain combines TRBV5-1 with TRBJ1-1, with 8 bases that match TRBD1. The germline gives CDR1 SGHRS, CDR2 YFSETQ. Germline trimming cut 5 bases from V and 1 base from J; bases unmatched to any gene: 4. The CDR3 contains 14 residues. DNA for the CDR3: TGCGCCAGCAGTCCCGGGACAGGGAACACTGAAGCTTTCTTT. This codes for CASSPGTGNTEAFF.

The J gene is TRBJ1-3, the V gene TRBV7-2; D is unclear. The CDR3 is 15 amino acids. The V and J ends lost 5 bases and 0 bases respectively, with 11 bases between them. The germline V gene encodes CDR1 SGHTA and CDR2 FQGNSA. CDR3 residues: CASSRSQDSGNTIYF. In DNA, the CDR3 is TGTGCCAGCAGCAGAAGCCAGGACTCTGGAAACACCATATATTTT.

Turning to this clone: One end of the junction varies from germline; a read error may be responsible. This chain joins TRBV7-9 and TRBJ2-7; weak D call: TRBD2 (5 bases). Germline V gives CDR1 SEHNR, CDR2 FQNEAQ (reference sequence). The CDR3 covers 17 residues. CDR3 DNA: TGTTCCAGCAGCTTAGCGCACGGAGGCCGGGGTTCCTACGAGCAGTACTTC. Encoded protein: CSSSLAHGGRGSYEQYF.

The genes are TRBV19 and TRBJ2-2, with 7 bases aligning to TRBD2. Losses at the gene ends were 1 base for V and 5 bases for J; bases not matched to a gene: 1. The CDR3 consists of 14 residues. CDR1 LNHDA and CDR2 SQIVND come from the germline V gene (reference sequence). The CDR3 sequence is CASSIGRGTGELFF. In nucleotides, the CDR3 is TGTGCCAGTAGTATAGGGCGGGGGACCGGGGAGCTGTTTTTT. Full variable domain (rest looked up from reference TRBV19 and TRBJ2-2): DGGITQSPKYLFRKEGQNVTLSCEQNLNHDAMYWYRQDPGQGLRLIYYSQIVNDFQKGDIAEGYSVSREKKESFPLTVTSAQKNPTAFYLCASSIGRGTGELFFGEGSRLTVL.

The J gene is TRBJ1-4, the V gene TRBV29-1; 7 bases are a match to TRBD1. Trimming cost V 4 bases and J 7 bases; bases outside gene matches: 6. This CDR3 is 13 amino acids long. Looked up from germline, CDR1 is SQVTM and CDR2 is ANQGSEA. CDR3 sequence: CSVGGGAGEKLFF. In DNA, the CDR3 is TGCAGCGTTGGAGGGGGCGCGGGTGAAAAACTGTTTTTT. The full variable domain, its missing parts supplied by reference TRBV29-1 and TRBJ1-4, is SAVISQKPSRDICQRGTSLTIQCQVDSQVTMMFWYRQQPGQSLTLIATANQGSEATYESGFVIDKFPISRPNLTFSTLTVSNMSPEDSSIYLCSVGGGAGEKLFFGSGTQLSVL.